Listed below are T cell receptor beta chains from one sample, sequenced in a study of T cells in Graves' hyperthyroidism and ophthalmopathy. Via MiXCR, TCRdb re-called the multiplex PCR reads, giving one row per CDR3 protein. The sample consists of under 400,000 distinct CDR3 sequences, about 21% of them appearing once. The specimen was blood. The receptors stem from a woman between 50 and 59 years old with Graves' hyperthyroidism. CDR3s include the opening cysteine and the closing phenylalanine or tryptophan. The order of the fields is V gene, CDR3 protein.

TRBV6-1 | CASSATGGRYTF
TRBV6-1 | CASSGQNLNEKLFF
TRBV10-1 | CASGRTSYEQYF
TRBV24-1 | CATTASGSRETQYF
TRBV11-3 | CASNMTGSDAFF
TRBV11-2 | CASSLGVDSPLHF
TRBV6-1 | CASSHSSSTDTQYF
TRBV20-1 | CSASNQGDYGYTF
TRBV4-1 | CASSQSVLAKNIQYF
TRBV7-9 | CASSLASWNWKNGYTF
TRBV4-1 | CASSQLGTGNTIYF
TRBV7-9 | CASRPTGEGSPLHF
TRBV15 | CATSRDRRDKYGYTF
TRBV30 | CAWSDDRGLEKLFF
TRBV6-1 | CASKASTYNEQFF
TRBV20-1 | CSARALLLAGVNEQFF
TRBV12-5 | CASASGGSSYNEQFF
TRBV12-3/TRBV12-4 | CASSPGQGVGTDTQYF
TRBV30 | CAWNSGTALNEQFF